Shown below are 14 T cell receptor beta chains from a single sample sequenced in a study of OX40 agonist ivuxolimab in advanced cancers. Generated by immunoSEQ multiplex PCR, the TCRdb table keeps only in-frame clones and is missing some. The sample holds around 67,000 clones, about four fifths seen once. The source was CD4+ or CD8+ T cells sorted from blood, collected in a trial of the OX40 agonist ivuxolimab. The source of these receptors is an adult with an advanced solid tumor such as melanoma, head and neck, liver or kidney cancer.

The rearrangement uses TRBV5-4 and TRBJ2-5; D not resolved. V was trimmed by 0 bases and J by 2 bases, leaving 8 bases between them. CDR3 length: 14 residues. Germline V gene lookup returns CDR1 SGHNT and CDR2 YYREEE (reference sequence). This CDR3 is CASSLGGEQETQYF. The CDR3 nucleotides read TGTGCCAGCAGCTTGGGCGGCGAGCAAGAGACCCAGTACTTC.

The genes are TRBV7-9 and TRBJ1-6; 8 bases line up with TRBD1. CDR1 SEHNR and CDR2 FQNEAQ come from the germline V gene (reference sequence). Trimming cost V 1 base and J 5 bases; bases outside gene matches: 4. The CDR3 extends over 16 amino acids. DNA for the CDR3: TGTGCCAGCAGCTTAGACCACAGGGGGGATAATTCACCCCTCCACTTT. Residues: CASSLDHRGDNSPLHF.

The chain has TRBV7-9 and TRBJ2-3; 7 positions match TRBD1. The CDR3 contains 16 residues. The germline CDR1 and CDR2 sequences are SEHNR and FQNEAQ (reference sequence). V lost 8 bases and J lost 1; bases outside the gene matches: 12. The CDR3 DNA is TGTGCCAGCGGCACACTAGGGGGCAAGGGCACAGATACGCAGTATTTT. Its protein is CASGTLGGKGTDTQYF.

This sequence joins TRBV19 and TRBJ2-7; TRBD2 matches 7 bases. CDR1 is LNHDA and CDR2 is SQIVND in the germline V gene (reference sequence). V trimming: 7 bases; J trimming: 4 bases; junction bases outside the gene matches: 13. The CDR3 consists of 15 residues. The CDR3 loop reads CASTMGVGGTYEQYF. DNA for the CDR3: TGTGCCAGTACCATGGGAGTCGGGGGGACGTACGAGCAGTACTTC.

The genes are TRBV7-9 and TRBJ1-2; D is uncertain. This CDR3 comprises 16 residues. Per the germline V gene, CDR1 is SEHNR and CDR2 is FQNEAQ (reference sequence). V was pared by 7 bases and J by 1 base, with 19 bases between. CDR3 sequence: CASNRVEQRDNYGYTF. Written as DNA, the CDR3 is TGTGCCAGCAACAGAGTTGAGCAGCGGGATAACTATGGCTACACCTTC.

This sequence joins TRBV5-1 and TRBJ1-1; no reliable D call. This CDR3 contains 13 residues. CDR1 is SGHRS and CDR2 is YFSETQ in the germline V gene. V lost 0 bases and J lost 4, with 7 bases in between. CDR3 DNA sequence: TGCGCCAGCAGCTTGGCCGCTGGCACTGAAGCTTTCTTT. Translation: CASSLAAGTEAFF.

This clone was found a few times. The rearrangement uses TRBV7-9 and TRBJ2-1; 8 bases agree with TRBD2. J was trimmed by 12 bases and V by 6 bases; bases with no gene match: 7. The CDR3 is made up of 12 amino acids. Germline CDR1 SEHNR, CDR2 FQNEAQ (reference sequence). CDR3 DNA: TGTGCCAGCAGTCCACCCGGGGGGGCGCAGTTCTTC. Protein product: CASSPPGGAQFF.

This chain connects TRBV7-7 to TRBJ2-6; D not resolved. The germline V and J ends were trimmed by 8 bases and 0 bases, with 5 bases remaining between them. CDR1 and CDR2 (germline): SSHAT, FNYEAQ (reference sequence). The CDR3 covers 13 residues. DNA of the CDR3: TGTGCCAGCGGGGACTCTGGGGCCAACGTCCTGACTTTC. It encodes CASGDSGANVLTF.

This rearrangement joins TRBV4-2 to TRBJ1-2; tentative D call: TRBD1 (5 bases). The CDR3 extends over 15 amino acids. Per germline, CDR1 LGHNA and CDR2 YNFKEQ. Trimming shortened V by 4 bases and J by 1 base, and 13 bases separated the two germline ends. As DNA, the CDR3 is TGTGCCAGCAGCCCGGGGGGACGGGATAACTATGGCTACACCTTC. Protein sequence: CASSPGGRDNYGYTF.

This clone appeared a few times. This chain joins TRBV5-6 and TRBJ2-5, with 8 bases aligning to TRBD2. Unmatched junction bases numbered 16, after V lost 6 bases and J lost 3 bases. Germline CDR1 SGHDT, CDR2 YYEEEE. This CDR3 comprises 17 residues. The CDR3 DNA follows: TGTGCCAGCATCCCGTTCCGGGGGGGAAGCGGTGAAGAGACCCAGTACTTC. Its translation: CASIPFRGGSGEETQYF.

The genes are TRBV19 and TRBJ2-2, with D possibly being TRBD2 (8 bases). CDR3 size: 17 residues. Germline V gives CDR1 LNHDA, CDR2 SQIVND (reference sequence). The V end lost 2 bases, the J end lost 6 bases, and 19 bases lay between the germline ends. The chain's CDR3 is CASSIPGLVRGPGELFF. In DNA form, the CDR3 reads TGTGCCAGTAGTATACCGGGACTAGTAAGGGGGCCCGGGGAGCTGTTTTTT.

The chain couples TRBV18 to TRBJ2-2; D possibly corresponds to TRBD1 (5 bases). The V end was cut by 3 bases, the J end by 6 bases, with 23 bases between. In germline, CDR1 is KGHSH, CDR2 LQKENI. The CDR3 has 18 residues. The CDR3 DNA sequence: TGTGCCAGCTCACCGCCGAGGAACAGGCGGTTAAGGGCCGGGGAGCTGTTTTTT. This codes for CASSPPRNRRLRAGELFF.

CDR3 residues: CASSSSGGRVSTEAFF. Written as DNA, the CDR3 is TGTGCCAGCAGCTCCTCAGGGGGCCGGGTCAGCACTGAAGCTTTCTTT. The chain has TRBV5-4 and TRBJ1-1; 8 nucleotides match TRBD1. V shed 3 bases and J 4 bases; nucleotides not matched to a gene: 11. This CDR3 has 16 amino acids. The V gene's germline CDR1 is SGHNT and CDR2 YYREEE (reference sequence).

V gene TRBV10-1 combines with J gene TRBJ2-2; D not certain. Germline assignment: CDR1 WNHNN and CDR2 SYGVQD (reference sequence). CDR3 size: 13 residues. V was shortened by 3 bases and J by 1 base, with 3 bases between the two germline ends. DNA of the CDR3: TGCGCCAGCAGTGACAAGAACACCGGGGAGCTGTTTTTT. Translating gives CASSDKNTGELFF.